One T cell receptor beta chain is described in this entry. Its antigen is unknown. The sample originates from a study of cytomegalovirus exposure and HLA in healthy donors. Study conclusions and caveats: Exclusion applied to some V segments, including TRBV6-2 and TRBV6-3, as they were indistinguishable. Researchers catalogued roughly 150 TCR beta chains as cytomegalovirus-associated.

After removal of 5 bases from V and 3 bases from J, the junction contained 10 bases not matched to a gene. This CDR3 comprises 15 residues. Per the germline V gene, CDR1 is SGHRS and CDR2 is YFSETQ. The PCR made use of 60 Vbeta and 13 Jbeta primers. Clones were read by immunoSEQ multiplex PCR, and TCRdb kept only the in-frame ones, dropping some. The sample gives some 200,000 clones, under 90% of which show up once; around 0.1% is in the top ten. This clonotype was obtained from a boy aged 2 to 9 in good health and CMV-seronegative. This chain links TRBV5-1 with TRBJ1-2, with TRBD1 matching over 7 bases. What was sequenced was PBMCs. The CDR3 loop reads CASSGSPGTDYGYTF. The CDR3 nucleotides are TGCGCCAGCAGTGGGAGTCCCGGGACAGACTATGGCTACACCTTC.